This T cell receptor beta chain emerged from a study of T cells in localized non-small cell lung cancer. Study-wide points: Uninvolved adjacent lung showed higher T cell clonality than tumor. Of the top 100 tumor clones, median around 60 were in adjacent lung, about 26 among its top 100.

About this clone: Its antigen is currently unknown.

Looked up from germline, CDR1 is SGHTS and CDR2 is YDEGEE. The CDR3 sequence is 14 residues long. V lost 4 bases, J lost 2 bases, and 9 bases lay in between. Profiled with immunoSEQ multiplex PCR; TCRdb holds only in-frame clones, not every one. The table includes approximately 60,000 clones, roughly 90% detected once. The input for sequencing was peripheral blood, taken before any cancer treatment. This chain joins TRBV5-8 and TRBJ1-4; D is unclear. This receptor was identified in a woman aged 35 to 75 with stage I lung adenocarcinoma. CDR3 residues: CASSLGVTNEKLFF. The DNA for the CDR3 is TGTGCCAGCAGCCTGGGAGTGACTAATGAAAAACTGTTTTTT. Full variable domain (remainder filled in from reference TRBV5-8 and TRBJ1-4): EAGVTQSPTHLIKTRGQQATLRCSPISGHTSVYWYQQALGLGLQFLLWYDEGEERNRGNFPPRFSGRQFPNYSSELNVNALELEDSALYLCASSLGVTNEKLFFGSGTQLSVL.